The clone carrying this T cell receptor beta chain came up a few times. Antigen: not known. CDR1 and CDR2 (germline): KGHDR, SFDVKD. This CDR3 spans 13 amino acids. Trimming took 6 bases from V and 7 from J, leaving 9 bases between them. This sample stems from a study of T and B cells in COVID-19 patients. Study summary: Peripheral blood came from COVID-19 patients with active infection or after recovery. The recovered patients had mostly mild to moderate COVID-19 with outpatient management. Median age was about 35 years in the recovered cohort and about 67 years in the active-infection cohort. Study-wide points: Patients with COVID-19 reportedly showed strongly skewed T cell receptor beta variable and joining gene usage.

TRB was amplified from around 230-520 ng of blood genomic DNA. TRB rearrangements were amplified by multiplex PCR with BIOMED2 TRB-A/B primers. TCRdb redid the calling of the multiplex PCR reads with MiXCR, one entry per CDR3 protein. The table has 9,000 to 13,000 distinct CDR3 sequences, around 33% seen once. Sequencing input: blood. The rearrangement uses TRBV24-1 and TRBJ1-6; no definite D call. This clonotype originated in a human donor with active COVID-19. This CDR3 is CATSPEDNSPLHF. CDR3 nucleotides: TGTGCCACCAGTCCGGAAGACAATTCACCCCTCCACTTT.